This T cell receptor beta chain is drawn from a study of T cell responses to AZD1222 COVID-19 vaccine. TCRdb's copy holds only in-frame clones and misses some; the assay was immunoSEQ multiplex PCR. The table records 56,000 or so clones, approximately 80% of them present only once. The study pooled second doses at about 4 or about 12 weeks. Germline-derived CDR1 and CDR2 are MNHEY and SVGAGI. CDR3 length: 11 residues. The sequences come from peripheral blood, collected 28 days after the second AZD1222 dose. This clonotype was obtained from an adult who received the AZD1222 COVID-19 vaccine. This sequence joins TRBV6-5 and TRBJ1-1; D gene uncertain. CDR3 DNA sequence: TGTGCTACAAAGGGCAACACTGAAGCTTTCTTT. It encodes CATKGNTEAFF.